The 19 T cell receptor beta chains reported below all come from one sample, sequenced in a study of blood T cell repertoires in COVID-19. Libraries were prepared by immunoSEQ multiplex PCR; TCRdb keeps only in-frame clonotypes and omits some of them. Among 200,000 to 250,000 clones listed, 81% were seen once. Material for sequencing was PBMCs or T cells enriched from blood (not recorded which). Receptors originate from a woman between 50 and 59 years old with acute COVID-19.

The sample holds a few counts of this clone. The chain uses TRBV5-6 and TRBJ2-7; D not certain. The CDR3 extends over 14 amino acids. From germline, CDR1 is SGHDT and CDR2 YYEEEE. V lost 4 bases and J lost 0, with 11 bases in between. The CDR3 bases are TGTGCCAGCAGCGAGGCGCGGATCTCCTACGAGCAGTACTTC. Its protein is CASSEARISYEQYF. Full variable domain (outside the CDR3, taken from reference TRBV5-6 and TRBJ2-7): DAGVTQSPTHLIKTRGQQVTLRCSPKSGHDTVSWYQQALGQGPQFIFQYYEEEERQRGNFPDRFSGHQFPNYSSELNVNALLLGDSALYLCASSEARISYEQYFGPGTRLTVT.

The rearrangement joins TRBV5-1 to TRBJ1-1; D possibly corresponds to TRBD1 (6 bases). In germline, CDR1 is SGHRS, CDR2 YFSETQ. The CDR3 totals 15 residues. V lost 4 bases and J 0 bases, leaving 13 bases between the germline ends. CDR3 protein: CASSPTTGLNTEAFF. The CDR3 DNA reads TGCGCCAGCAGCCCTACTACAGGGTTGAACACTGAAGCTTTCTTT.

CDR3 in amino acids: CASSPGLDNSPLHF. The CDR3 DNA is TGTGCCAGCAGCCCGGGGTTAGATAATTCACCCCTCCACTTT. The chain has TRBV5-8 and TRBJ1-6, with D unclear. Deletions cut 4 bases from V and 5 bases from J, with 10 bases between. Germline CDR1 is SGHTS and CDR2 is YDEGEE. The length of the CDR3 is 14 residues.

J is TRBJ1-4 and V is TRBV18; 7 nucleotides agree with TRBD1. Germline V gives CDR1 KGHSH, CDR2 LQKENI. CDR3 length equals 15 residues. Germline trimming cut 2 bases from V and 8 bases from J; bases unmatched to any gene: 8. The CDR3: CASSPSTGLSEKLFF. CDR3 DNA: TGTGCCAGCTCACCATCGACAGGGTTAAGCGAAAAACTGTTTTTT.

This clone was detected once. The chain joins TRBV29-1 to TRBJ1-5; D perhaps matches TRBD1 (6 bases). Germline V gene sequence: CDR1 SQVTM, CDR2 ANQGSEA. The CDR3 length is 13 residues. The V and J ends lost 5 bases and 3 bases respectively, with 11 bases between them. CDR3 sequence: CSVRQGLNQPQHF. As DNA, the CDR3 is TGCAGCGTTCGGCAGGGGCTCAATCAGCCCCAGCATTTT.

The chain combines TRBV3-1 (or the pseudogene TRBV3-2) with TRBJ2-1; 8 bases align to TRBD2. This CDR3 comprises 12 residues. V trimming: 6 bases; J trimming: 7 bases; junction bases outside the gene matches: 2. CDR1 is LGHDT, CDR2 YNNKEL, per germline (reference sequence). CDR3 residues: CASSRLANEQFF. CDR3 coding DNA: TGTGCCAGCAGTCGACTAGCGAATGAGCAGTTCTTC.

V is TRBV14 and J is TRBJ2-1, with D possibly being TRBD2 (5 bases). The CDR3 is 16 amino acids. Germline CDR1 and CDR2: SGHDN and FVKESK. Between the trimmed V and J ends, which lost 6 bases and 0 bases, there was a span of 15 bases. CDR3 DNA sequence: TGTGCCAGCAGTTCAATTTTACGGGGCTCCTACAATGAGCAGTTCTTC. Translation gives CASSSILRGSYNEQFF.

In its sample, this clone was seen once. The chain employs TRBV2 and TRBJ2-2; D remains unclear. V shed 0 bases and J shed 4 bases, with 3 bases lying between them. The CDR3 loop spans 13 amino acids. Germline CDR1 reads SNHLY; CDR2 reads FYNNEI. The CDR3 region is CASSEAATGELFF. In DNA form, the CDR3 reads TGTGCCAGCAGTGAAGCGGCCACCGGGGAGCTGTTTTTT.

This clone appeared many times. For the CDR3, the DNA is TGTGCCAGCAGCTTTTTCTCGGGGAAATCCTACGAGCAGTACTTC. This translates into CASSFFSGKSYEQYF. The rearrangement joins TRBV7-9 to TRBJ2-7; perhaps TRBD2 as D (5 bases). V shed 3 bases and J shed 1 base, with 13 bases lying between them. Germline loops: CDR1 SEHNR, CDR2 FQNEAQ (reference sequence). The CDR3 is made up of 15 amino acids. Variable domain in full (rest from reference TRBV7-9 and TRBJ2-7): DTGVSQNPRHKITKRGQNVTFRCDPISEHNRLYWYRQTLGQGPEFLTYFQNEAQLEKSRLLSDRFSAERPKGSFSTLEIQRTEQGDSAMYLCASSFFSGKSYEQYFGPGTRLTVT.

The chain combines TRBV9 with TRBJ2-5; no firm D call. CDR1 and CDR2 from the germline V gene are SGDLS and YYNGEE. The CDR3 loop spans 15 amino acids. Trimming left V 3 bases short and J 4 bases short, with 16 bases between. This chain's CDR3 is CASSALGGESETQYF. CDR3 nucleotide sequence: TGTGCCAGCAGCGCCCTCGGCGGTGAGTCAGAGACCCAGTACTTC.

This clone turned up a few times. J is TRBJ2-2 and V is TRBV2; D gene uncertain. CDR1 is SNHLY, CDR2 FYNNEI, per germline. This CDR3 has 12 residues. Trimming removed 6 bases at V and 2 bases at J, with 4 bases between. In DNA form, the CDR3 reads TGTGCCAGCAGGACAAACACCGGGGAGCTGTTTTTT. Amino acid sequence: CASRTNTGELFF. Combining the CDR3 with reference TRBV2 and TRBJ2-2 gives the whole variable domain EPEVTQTPSHQVTQMGQEVILRCVPISNHLYFYWYRQILGQKVEFLVSFYNNEISEKSEIFDDQFSVERPDGSNFTLKIRSTKLEDSAMYFCASRTNTGELFFGEGSRLTVL.

The chain carries TRBV5-4 and TRBJ2-3, with TRBD2 matching 10 bases. Germline V gene lookup returns CDR1 SGHNT and CDR2 YYREEE (reference sequence). The CDR3 has 18 amino acids. With V trimmed by 4 bases and J by 2 bases, 13 bases remained unmatched. CDR3 in amino acids: CASSPKGGSGGATDTQYF. Here the CDR3 DNA reads TGTGCCAGCAGCCCTAAGGGTGGAAGCGGGGGGGCCACAGATACGCAGTATTTT.

V gene TRBV4-3 combines with J gene TRBJ2-3; 10 nucleotides match TRBD2. Trimming cost V 3 bases and J 5 bases; bases outside gene matches: 8. The V gene's germline CDR1 is LGHNA and CDR2 YSLEER. The CDR3 consists of 16 residues. CDR3 amino acids: CASSQLPSGGGDTQYF. The CDR3 nucleotides are TGCGCCAGCAGCCAGCTCCCTAGCGGGGGTGGAGATACGCAGTATTTT.

This clone was detected only a few times. In nucleotides, the CDR3 is TGTGCCAGCACACCGGGACAGGGGGCCTACGAGCAGTACTTC. As protein: CASTPGQGAYEQYF. The V call is TRBV25-1, the J call TRBJ2-7; 11 bases map to TRBD1. Germline V gene data show CDR1 as MGHDK and CDR2 as SYGVNS. Trimming cost V 7 bases and J 2 bases; bases outside gene matches: 4. The CDR3 sequence is 14 residues long.

The chain carries TRBV21-1 and TRBJ2-1; the table's D gene call, TRBD2, was not cross checked with the DNA. TRBV21-1 is a known pseudogene. The CDR3 contains 15 residues. The CDR3 protein is CASSKLPAGDNEQFF. The CDR3, as DNA: TGTGCCAGCAGCAAATTACCAGCGGGAGATAATGAGCAGTTCTTC.

This clone appeared a single time. The chain is built from TRBV1 and TRBJ2-5; the tabulated D call, TRBD2, remains unverified against the DNA. TRBV1 is marked as a pseudogene. The length of the CDR3 is 15 residues. The CDR3 sequence: CTSSLNSGSEETQYF. CDR3 bases: TGCACCAGCAGCCTGAATAGCGGGAGTGAAGAGACCCAGTACTTC.

This clone was counted only a few times. The chain links TRBV11-2 to TRBJ2-5, with 12 bases lining up with TRBD2. V lost 4 bases and J lost 6; bases outside the gene matches: 3. The germline CDR1 and CDR2 sequences are SGHAT and FQNNGV. The CDR3 covers 14 residues. CDR3 coding DNA: TGTGCCAGCAGCTCTAGCGGGGGGGTAAAGACCCAGTACTTC. Its translation is CASSSSGGVKTQYF.

The chain links TRBV15 to TRBJ1-2, with unresolved D. Germline CDR1 and CDR2: LNHNV and YYDKDF (reference sequence). The CDR3 consists of 14 residues. V was pared by 0 bases and J by 4 bases, with 9 bases between. CDR3 nucleotide sequence: TGTGCCACCAGCAGAGATAAGGAGATCTATGGCTACACCTTC. Amino acid sequence: CATSRDKEIYGYTF.

V gene TRBV13 combines with J gene TRBJ1-4; D remains unclear. The V end was cut by 4 bases, the J end by 0 bases, with 6 bases between. CDR1 PRHDT and CDR2 FYEKMQ come from the germline V gene (reference sequence). This CDR3 is 14 amino acids long. CDR3 region: CASSSQSTNEKLFF. CDR3 bases: TGTGCCAGCAGCTCTCAGTCAACTAATGAAAAACTGTTTTTT.